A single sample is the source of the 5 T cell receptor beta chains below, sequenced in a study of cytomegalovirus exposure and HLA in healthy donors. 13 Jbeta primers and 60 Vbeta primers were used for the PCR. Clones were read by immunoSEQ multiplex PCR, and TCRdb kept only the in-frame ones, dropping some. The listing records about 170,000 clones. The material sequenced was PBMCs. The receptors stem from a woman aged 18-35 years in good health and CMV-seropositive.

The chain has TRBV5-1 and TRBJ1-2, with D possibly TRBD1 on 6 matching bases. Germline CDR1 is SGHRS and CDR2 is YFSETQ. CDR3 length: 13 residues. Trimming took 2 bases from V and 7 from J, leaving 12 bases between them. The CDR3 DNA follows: TGCGCCAGCAGCTTTAATGGGGACATTGGCTACACCTTC. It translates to CASSFNGDIGYTF.

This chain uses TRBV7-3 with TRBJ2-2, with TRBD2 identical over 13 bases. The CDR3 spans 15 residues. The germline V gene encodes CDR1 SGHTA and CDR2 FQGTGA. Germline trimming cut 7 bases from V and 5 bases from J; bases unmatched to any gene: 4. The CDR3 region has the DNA TGTGCCAGCACCCTGGGACTAGCGGGGACCGGGGAGCTGTTTTTT. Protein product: CASTLGLAGTGELFF.

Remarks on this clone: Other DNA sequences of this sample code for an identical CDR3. The DNA for the CDR3 is TGTGCCAGCTCACCTAGGACAGGGCCGAACACTGAAGCTTTCTTT. This codes for CASSPRTGPNTEAFF. This chain joins TRBV18 and TRBJ1-1; 8 bases align to TRBD1. Germline loops: CDR1 KGHSH, CDR2 LQKENI. The J segment lost 1 base and the V segment lost 3 bases, leaving 4 bases of the junction unmatched. There are 15 residues in the CDR3.

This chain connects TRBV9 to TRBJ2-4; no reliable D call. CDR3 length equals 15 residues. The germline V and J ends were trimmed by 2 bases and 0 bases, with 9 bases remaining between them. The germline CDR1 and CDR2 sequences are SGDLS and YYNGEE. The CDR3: CASSVSGQAKNIQYF. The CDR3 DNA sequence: TGTGCCAGCAGCGTGAGTGGGCAAGCCAAAAACATTCAGTACTTC.

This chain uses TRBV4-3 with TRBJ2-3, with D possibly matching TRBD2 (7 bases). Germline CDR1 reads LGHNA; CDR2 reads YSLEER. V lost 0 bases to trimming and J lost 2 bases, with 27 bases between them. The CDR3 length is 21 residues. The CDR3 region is CASSQDLLVSLGGGLTDTQYF. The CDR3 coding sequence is TGCGCCAGCAGCCAAGATCTTCTTGTGTCACTTGGGGGGGGGCTCACAGATACGCAGTATTTT.